Listed here are 26 T cell receptor beta chains from one sample, sequenced in a study of T cell responses to AZD1222 COVID-19 vaccine. Data came from immunoSEQ multiplex PCR; TCRdb stores just in-frame clones and leaves some out. The data hold approximately 190,000 clones, with 85% to 95% observed a single time. This material consisted of peripheral blood, taken 28 days after the second AZD1222 dose. The receptors originated from an adult who received the AZD1222 COVID-19 vaccine.

The CDR3 is CASSLSPSGGVNTGELFF. CDR3 DNA sequence: TGTGCCAGCAGTTTATCCCCTAGCGGGGGGGTTAACACCGGGGAGCTGTTTTTT. This chain connects TRBV27 to TRBJ2-2; 12 nucleotides match TRBD2. The J segment lost 2 bases and the V segment lost 0 bases, leaving 4 bases of the junction unmatched. Germline V gives CDR1 MNHEY, CDR2 SMNVEV (reference sequence). There are 18 residues in the CDR3.

CDR3 nucleotide sequence: TGTGCCAGCAGTTACGGCGTCTGGGACTACGAGCAGTACTTC. Translated: CASSYGVWDYEQYF. The rearrangement links TRBV6-5 to TRBJ2-7, with D unclear. The CDR3 has 14 amino acids. CDR1 is MNHEY and CDR2 is SVGAGI in the germline V gene. The V end lost 2 bases, the J end lost 3 bases, and 11 bases lay between the germline ends.

The V and J genes are TRBV3-1 (or the pseudogene TRBV3-2) and TRBJ1-2, with 7 bases matching TRBD1. CDR1 is LGHDT, CDR2 YNNKEL, per germline (reference sequence). V was clipped by 5 bases and J by 1 base; unmatched bases: 7. This CDR3 has 15 amino acids. DNA of the CDR3: TGTGCCAGCAGCTATGACAGGGTCCTTAACTATGGCTACACCTTC. This encodes CASSYDRVLNYGYTF.

In its sample, this clone was seen once. The CDR3 reads CAISATRPGTGLDTEAFF. The CDR3 bases are TGTGCCATCAGTGCAACACGTCCCGGGACAGGGTTAGACACTGAAGCTTTCTTT. The J gene is TRBJ1-1, the V gene TRBV10-3; 9 positions agree with TRBD1. V gave up 4 bases and J gave up 3 bases; unmatched junction bases: 15. CDR3 size: 18 residues. Germline V CDR1 and CDR2: ENHRY, SYGVKD.

The count of this clone is one. J is TRBJ1-1 and V is TRBV11-2; D unresolved. V was pared by 6 bases and J by 1 base, with 21 bases between. Germline values: CDR1 SGHAT, CDR2 FQNNGV. The CDR3 is 17 residues long. CDR3 coding DNA: TGTGCCAGCAGTTTACACGGCTTCAGAGGGTCGAACACTGAAGCTTTCTTT. This gives the protein CASSLHGFRGSNTEAFF.

J is TRBJ2-7 and V is TRBV3-1 (or the pseudogene TRBV3-2); possible D gene TRBD1, 6 bases. There are 14 residues in the CDR3. The germline V gene has CDR1 LGHDT and CDR2 YNNKEL (reference sequence). Deletions cut 4 bases from V and 3 bases from J, with 13 bases between. The CDR3 bases are TGTGCCAGCAGCCCTTGGGACAAAGACTACGAGCAGTACTTC. It yields the protein CASSPWDKDYEQYF.

The chain couples TRBV4-1 to TRBJ1-1; D perhaps matches TRBD1 (6 bases). Germline values: CDR1 MGHRA, CDR2 YSYEKL. Trimming pared 6 bases from V and 4 bases from J, leaving 36 bases between. The CDR3 sequence is 21 residues long. CDR3 sequence (DNA): TGCGCCAGCAGGCGAAGAGTTGTAAACGGACAGCCCCTGTACCCTGCCACTGAAGCTTTCTTT. Translated: CASRRRVVNGQPLYPATEAFF.

This chain joins TRBV13 and TRBJ1-2, with 9 bases lining up with TRBD1. This CDR3 is built from 15 residues. Looked up from germline, CDR1 is PRHDT and CDR2 is FYEKMQ (reference sequence). With V trimmed by 1 base and J by 5 bases, 5 bases remained unmatched. CDR3: CASSLAGQGIYGYTF. CDR3 sequence (DNA): TGTGCCAGCAGCTTAGCAGGACAGGGGATATATGGCTACACCTTC. The whole variable domain, filled in from reference TRBV13 and TRBJ1-2, reads AAGVIQSPRHLIKEKRETATLKCYPIPRHDTVYWYQQGPGQDPQFLISFYEKMQSDKGSIPDRFSAQQFSDYHSELNMSSLELGDSALYFCASSLAGQGIYGYTFGSGTRLTVV.

V and J are TRBV4-3 and TRBJ2-5; a possible D gene is TRBD2 (6 bases). The germline CDR1 and CDR2 sequences are LGHNA and YSLEER. This CDR3 region has 14 residues. Trimming removed 0 bases from V and 5 bases from J, with 10 bases in between. The CDR3 spells CASSQDFGSETQYF. In DNA, the CDR3 is TGCGCCAGCAGCCAAGATTTCGGGAGTGAGACCCAGTACTTC.

The rearrangement uses TRBV5-6 and TRBJ1-2; perhaps TRBD1 as D (5 bases). CDR3 size: 12 residues. Per the germline V gene, CDR1 is SGHDT and CDR2 is YYEEEE. Trimming shortened V by 2 bases and J by 4 bases, and 6 bases separated the two germline ends. The CDR3 coding sequence is TGTGCCAGCAGCTTAGACAGCTATGGCTACACCTTC. Translating it yields CASSLDSYGYTF.

The genes are TRBV5-1 and TRBJ2-7; either TRBD1 or TRBD2 may fit D (5 bases each). V was clipped by 3 bases and J by 2 bases, with 15 bases between them. Germline values: CDR1 SGHRS, CDR2 YFSETQ. The CDR3 runs to 15 residues. CDR3 nucleotide sequence: TGCGCCAGCAGCTGGAGTGGTGTGGGGGCCTACGAGCAGTACTTC. This encodes CASSWSGVGAYEQYF.

The table lists this clone with a count of one. The J gene is TRBJ2-5, the V gene TRBV5-4; TRBD2 aligns across 8 bases. Germline CDR1 is SGHNT and CDR2 is YYREEE (reference sequence). The CDR3 contains 15 residues. Unmatched junction bases numbered 5, after V lost 0 bases and J lost 4 bases. The CDR3 DNA reads as TGTGCCAGCAGCTTGGTCGGGGGGGCACGAGAGACCCAGTACTTC. Translation: CASSLVGGARETQYF. The entire variable domain, with the rest obtained from reference TRBV5-4 and TRBJ2-5, is as follows: ETGVTQSPTHLIKTRGQQVTLRCSSQSGHNTVSWYQQALGQGPQFIFQYYREEENGRGNFPPRFSGLQFPNYSSELNVNALELDDSALYLCASSLVGGARETQYFGPGTRLLVL.

V gene TRBV27 combines with J gene TRBJ1-1, with 9 bases fitting TRBD1. V dropped 1 base and J dropped 5; count of bases not matched to a gene: 11. The CDR3 runs to 17 residues. Germline V gives CDR1 MNHEY, CDR2 SMNVEV (reference sequence). DNA for the CDR3: TGTGCCAGCAGTTTATTTGGGACAGGGCCAGGCAAGACTGAAGCTTTCTTT. Translated: CASSLFGTGPGKTEAFF.

This chain uses TRBV18 with TRBJ1-2, with unresolved D. Germline V CDR1 and CDR2: KGHSH, LQKENI. V dropped 1 base and J dropped 2 bases, with 8 bases sitting between them. The CDR3 totals 14 residues. CDR3 in DNA: TGTGCCAGCTCACCACTTGGTCAGAACTATGGCTACACCTTC. It codes for CASSPLGQNYGYTF. Full variable domain (rest looked up from reference TRBV18 and TRBJ1-2): NAGVMQNPRHLVRRRGQEARLRCSPMKGHSHVYWYRQLPEEGLKFMVYLQKENIIDESGMPKERFSAEFPKEGPSILRIQQVVRGDSAAYFCASSPLGQNYGYTFGSGTRLTVV.

The V gene is TRBV28, the J gene TRBJ1-5, with D unresolved. The ends were cut back, 3 bases at V and 6 bases at J, with 9 bases in the middle. CDR3 length: 13 residues. Germline V gene lookup returns CDR1 MDHEN and CDR2 SYDVKM. The CDR3 bases are TGTGCCAGCAGTTTTGAGGAACTTCAGCCCCAGCATTTT. Amino acids: CASSFEELQPQHF.

The chain employs TRBV6-5 and TRBJ1-5; D gene uncertain. The V and J ends lost 2 bases and 3 bases respectively, with 5 bases between them. The CDR3 runs 13 residues. CDR1 and CDR2 from the germline V gene are MNHEY and SVGAGI. The CDR3 DNA reads TGTGCCAGCAGTTACCAGGACAATCAGCCCCAGCATTTT. This translates into CASSYQDNQPQHF.

This chain joins TRBV5-4 and TRBJ2-7, with D possibly being TRBD2 (5 bases). With 1 base removed from V and 6 bases from J, the gap between germline ends came to 11 bases. There are 13 residues in the CDR3. Germline V gives CDR1 SGHNT, CDR2 YYREEE (reference sequence). CDR3: CASSLSGGSEQYF. CDR3 sequence (DNA): TGTGCCAGCAGCTTGTCAGGAGGATCCGAGCAGTACTTC.

V is TRBV6-1 and J is TRBJ1-5; no reliable D call. The CDR3 covers 15 residues. The V and J ends lost 2 bases and 4 bases respectively, with 12 bases between them. Germline V gene data show CDR1 as MNHNS and CDR2 as SASEGT. The CDR3 sequence is CASSELRDRNQPQHF. The CDR3 bases are TGTGCCAGCAGTGAACTAAGGGATCGGAATCAGCCCCAGCATTTT.

In this sample, this clone turned up once. The chain joins TRBV3-1 (or the pseudogene TRBV3-2) to TRBJ2-1; 16 bases agree with TRBD2. In germline, CDR1 is LGHDT, CDR2 YNNKEL (reference sequence). Germline trimming cut 3 bases from V and 7 bases from J; bases unmatched to any gene: 6. This CDR3 is 17 amino acids long. The CDR3 nucleotides are TGTGCCAGCAGCCAGGCGGGGACTAGCGGGGGGGATAATGAGCAGTTCTTC. Translated, it gives CASSQAGTSGGDNEQFF.

The V gene is TRBV18, the J gene TRBJ2-1; 11 bases match TRBD2. The CDR3 spans 15 residues. The V gene end was trimmed by 3 bases and the J gene end by 2 bases; junction bases not matched to a gene: 0. CDR1 is KGHSH and CDR2 is LQKENI in the germline V gene. The CDR3 bases are TGTGCCAGCTCACCTAGCGGGGGGGCCTACAATGAGCAGTTCTTC. Its protein is CASSPSGGAYNEQFF. Full variable domain (remainder filled in from reference TRBV18 and TRBJ2-1): NAGVMQNPRHLVRRRGQEARLRCSPMKGHSHVYWYRQLPEEGLKFMVYLQKENIIDESGMPKERFSAEFPKEGPSILRIQQVVRGDSAAYFCASSPSGGAYNEQFFGPGTRLTVL.

V gene TRBV7-3 combines with J gene TRBJ2-3; no definite D call. The CDR3 consists of 13 residues. Germline assignment: CDR1 SGHTA and CDR2 FQGTGA. V was trimmed by 3 bases and J by 3 bases, leaving 7 bases between them. The CDR3 DNA follows: TGTGCCAGCAGCTTCGTAGAGACAGATACGCAGTATTTT. The encoded protein is CASSFVETDTQYF.

J is TRBJ1-1 and V is TRBV4-1; 11 bases are shared with TRBD1. The CDR3 spans 16 residues. The ends lost 4 bases at V and 0 bases at J; junction bases unmatched: 4. Germline V lookup: CDR1 MGHRA, CDR2 YSYEKL. In nucleotides, the CDR3 is TGCGCCAGCAGCCTCGGGACAGGGGGAGTGAACACTGAAGCTTTCTTT. It specifies CASSLGTGGVNTEAFF.

The chain has TRBV9 and TRBJ1-5, with D hard to call. The germline V gene encodes CDR1 SGDLS and CDR2 YYNGEE. This CDR3 comprises 15 residues. V lost 0 bases and J 7 bases, leaving 14 bases between the germline ends. The CDR3 sequence: CASSVDGSDEQPQHF. The CDR3 bases are TGTGCCAGCAGCGTAGACGGGAGCGATGAACAGCCCCAGCATTTT.

The chain employs TRBV9 and TRBJ2-2; 7 bases line up with TRBD2. The CDR3 length is 15 residues. Germline V gives CDR1 SGDLS, CDR2 YYNGEE. V was pared by 3 bases and J by 6 bases, with 8 bases of the junction left unmatched. CDR3 in DNA: TGTGCCAGCAGCGCCGGGGGGATGATGCCCGGGGAGCTGTTTTTT. This gives the protein CASSAGGMMPGELFF.

The rearrangement joins TRBV9 to TRBJ1-4; 7 nucleotides line up with TRBD1. The CDR3 runs 16 residues. Germline CDR1 reads SGDLS; CDR2 reads YYNGEE. V was clipped by 0 bases and J by 6 bases; unmatched bases: 8. CDR3 amino acids: CASSVGRQGVDEKLFF. The DNA of the CDR3 is TGTGCCAGCAGCGTAGGGAGACAGGGCGTAGATGAAAAACTGTTTTTT.

The chain employs TRBV6-2 or TRBV6-3 and TRBJ2-5; D is perhaps TRBD2 (5 bases). Per germline, CDR1 MNHEY and CDR2 SVGEGT. V was clipped by 5 bases and J by 2 bases, with 15 bases between them. The CDR3 sequence is 15 residues long. CDR3 DNA: TGTGCCAGCAGTCGTGAGACTAAGCTGCAAGAGACCCAGTACTTC. Translated, it gives CASSRETKLQETQYF.